The 25 T cell receptor beta chains given below trace back to one sample, sequenced in a study of T cell responses to AZD1222 COVID-19 vaccine. Clones were sequenced by immunoSEQ multiplex PCR, and TCRdb holds only the in-frame ones, with some missing. The sample includes more than 85,000 clones, more than 70% seen only once; the top ten take 4.4%. The sequenced sample was peripheral blood, obtained 28 days after the second AZD1222 dose. These receptors were collected from an adult who received the AZD1222 COVID-19 vaccine.

V usage is TRBV9 and J usage is TRBJ1-1, with a possible D match to TRBD1 (5 bases). Trimming pared 1 base from V and 3 bases from J, leaving 7 bases between. Germline V CDR1 and CDR2: SGDLS, YYNGEE. This CDR3 contains 13 residues. This CDR3 is CASSVRQYTEAFF. The CDR3 DNA follows: TGTGCCAGCAGCGTAAGACAGTACACTGAAGCTTTCTTT.

The chain couples TRBV5-4 to TRBJ2-5, with a weak D call TRBD2 (5 bases). CDR1 and CDR2 from the germline V gene are SGHNT and YYREEE (reference sequence). The CDR3 spans 13 residues. Deletions cut 3 bases from V and 9 bases from J, with 15 bases between. This CDR3 reads CASSSPDEAAQYF. The CDR3 DNA sequence: TGTGCCAGCAGCTCTCCTGACGAAGCGGCCCAGTACTTC.

V gene TRBV4-2 combines with J gene TRBJ1-1; weak D call: TRBD1 (5 bases). Between the trimmed V and J ends, which lost 0 bases and 4 bases, there was a span of 9 bases. The CDR3 loop spans 14 amino acids. The germline V gene has CDR1 LGHNA and CDR2 YNFKEQ. The CDR3 sequence: CASSQEQVGTEAFF. The CDR3 nucleotides read TGTGCCAGCAGCCAAGAACAGGTCGGCACTGAAGCTTTCTTT.

V usage is TRBV6-6 and J usage is TRBJ2-7; 10 bases line up with TRBD2. V dropped 6 bases and J dropped 2; count of bases not matched to a gene: 7. Germline CDR1 MNHNY, CDR2 SVGAGI (reference sequence). The CDR3 totals 15 residues. CDR3 residues: CASSISGRPTYEQYF. The DNA of the CDR3 is TGTGCCAGCAGCATTAGCGGGAGGCCTACCTACGAGCAGTACTTC.

This chain uses TRBV3-1 (or the pseudogene TRBV3-2) with TRBJ2-5, with 10 nucleotides matching TRBD1. The CDR3 length is 16 residues. V lost 1 base to trimming and J lost 2 bases; unmatched junction nucleotides: 4. Germline CDR1 LGHDT, CDR2 YNNKEL (reference sequence). CDR3 amino acids: CASSQGWTGGQETQYF. In DNA, the CDR3 is TGTGCCAGCAGCCAAGGGTGGACAGGGGGGCAAGAGACCCAGTACTTC.

The count of this clone is one. V is TRBV19 and J is TRBJ1-2; 8 bases are a match to TRBD1. The V segment lost 7 bases and the J segment 3 bases; nucleotides outside the gene matches: 13. The CDR3 covers 16 residues. Germline CDR1 and CDR2: LNHDA and SQIVND (reference sequence). The CDR3 region is CASIAFGQGRDYGYTF. In nucleotides, the CDR3 is TGTGCCAGTATAGCTTTCGGACAGGGACGCGACTATGGCTACACCTTC.

V is TRBV9 and J is TRBJ2-5, with D possibly being TRBD1 (6 bases). Trimming took off 0 bases at V and 1 base at J, with 13 bases between the two ends. From germline, CDR1 is SGDLS and CDR2 YYNGEE. There are 16 residues in the CDR3. CDR3 DNA sequence: TGTGCCAGCAGCGTAGGGGTGGGGGCGATCCAAGAGACCCAGTACTTC. It is translated as CASSVGVGAIQETQYF.

The chain couples TRBV7-6 to TRBJ2-3, with D perhaps given as TRBD1 or TRBD2 (6 bases each). The germline CDR1 and CDR2 sequences are SGHVS and FNYEAQ. Trimming left V 3 bases short and J 4 bases short, with 17 bases between. The CDR3 runs to 16 residues. CDR3 loop: CASSFPRSGGPDTQYF. CDR3 DNA sequence: TGTGCCAGCAGCTTCCCAAGGTCTGGGGGGCCAGATACGCAGTATTTT.

The rearrangement joins TRBV5-5 to TRBJ1-2; D is undetermined. The CDR3 length is 11 residues. CDR1 is SGHKS, CDR2 YYEKEE, per germline (reference sequence). Trimming removed 4 bases from V and 2 bases from J, with 3 bases in between. The DNA for the CDR3 is TGTGCCAGCAGCGAGAACTATGGCTACACCTTC. This encodes CASSENYGYTF.

This chain joins TRBV13 and TRBJ1-2; 8 nucleotides align to TRBD1. This CDR3 has 15 residues. Per germline, CDR1 PRHDT and CDR2 FYEKMQ (reference sequence). With 0 bases clipped from V and 3 bases from J, the junction kept 3 bases outside the gene matches. CDR3 coding DNA: TGTGCCAGCAGCTTAGGGGGACAGGCTTACTATGGCTACACCTTC. Translation: CASSLGGQAYYGYTF.

The count of this clone is one. The rearrangement links TRBV29-1 to TRBJ1-2; D gene unclear. V shed 6 bases and J shed 6 bases, with 23 bases lying between them. This CDR3 is 15 amino acids long. CDR1 SQVTM and CDR2 ANQGSEA come from the germline V gene. The CDR3 protein is CSVKGWTDGVDGYTF. In DNA form, the CDR3 reads TGCAGCGTCAAAGGCTGGACGGACGGAGTGGATGGCTACACCTTC.

This sequence joins TRBV29-1 and TRBJ2-5; possibly TRBD2 for D (6 bases). The CDR3 spans 14 residues. V shed 0 bases and J shed 5 bases, with 13 bases lying between them. The germline V gene encodes CDR1 SQVTM and CDR2 ANQGSEA. CDR3 sequence: CSVEELAAGETQYF. The CDR3 bases are TGCAGCGTTGAAGAGTTAGCGGCAGGGGAGACCCAGTACTTC.

The rearrangement uses TRBV27 and TRBJ1-5, with D possibly TRBD1 on 5 matching bases. Trimming took 5 bases from V and 5 from J, leaving 13 bases between them. The germline V gene has CDR1 MNHEY and CDR2 SMNVEV (reference sequence). The CDR3 is 14 amino acids. The CDR3 bases are TGTGCCAGCAGTCCCCGGACATTGGATCAGCCCCAGCATTTT. This gives the protein CASSPRTLDQPQHF.

This clone was counted only a few times. The CDR3 region is CASSMLRDRAYEQYF. CDR3 DNA sequence: TGTGCCAGTAGTATGCTCCGGGACAGGGCATACGAGCAGTACTTC. The J gene is TRBJ2-7, the V gene TRBV19; 9 positions match TRBD1. J lost 4 bases, V lost 3 bases, and 7 bases had no gene match. The CDR3 is 15 residues long. Germline-derived CDR1 and CDR2 are LNHDA and SQIVND (reference sequence).

The chain uses TRBV5-1 and TRBJ1-2, with D tentatively TRBD1 (6 bases). Germline V gene data show CDR1 as SGHRS and CDR2 as YFSETQ. Trimming took 1 base from V and 7 from J, leaving 14 bases between them. The CDR3 is 14 residues long. The CDR3 DNA sequence: TGCGCCAGCAGCTTGACGGGGACAAGTATTGGCTACACCTTC. Encoded protein: CASSLTGTSIGYTF.

CDR3 nucleotide sequence: TGCGCCAGCAGCCAAGATGGGAGACCCACAGATACGCAGTATTTT. Amino acid sequence: CASSQDGRPTDTQYF. V usage is TRBV4-3 and J usage is TRBJ2-3; D may be TRBD2 (5 bases). The CDR3 is made up of 15 amino acids. CDR1 LGHNA and CDR2 YSLEER come from the germline V gene. Trimming took off 0 bases at V and 2 bases at J, with 9 bases between the two ends.

The rearrangement uses TRBV28 and TRBJ2-1, with unresolved D. The CDR3 is made up of 15 amino acids. The ends were cut back, 5 bases at V and 2 bases at J, with 13 bases in the middle. Germline CDR1 reads MDHEN; CDR2 reads SYDVKM. DNA for the CDR3: TGTGCCAGCAGTCTGACACCCACCCCCTACAATGAGCAGTTCTTC. Translated, it gives CASSLTPTPYNEQFF. Variable domain in full (rest from reference TRBV28 and TRBJ2-1): DVKVTQSSRYLVKRTGEKVFLECVQDMDHENMFWYRQDPGLGLRLIYFSYDVKMKEKGDIPEGYSVSREKKERFSLILESASTNQTSMYLCASSLTPTPYNEQFFGPGTRLTVL.

This sequence joins TRBV5-1 and TRBJ2-2, with D uncertain. The CDR3 covers 13 residues. Germline V gene data show CDR1 as SGHRS and CDR2 as YFSETQ. V lost 3 bases to trimming and J lost 5 bases, with 8 bases between them. The CDR3, as DNA: TGCGCCAGCAGCTACGGATTAACCGGGGAGCTGTTTTTT. Translating gives CASSYGLTGELFF.

The V and J genes are TRBV27 and TRBJ1-1; D unclear. V was shortened by 5 bases and J by 0 bases, with 16 bases between the two germline ends. The V gene's germline CDR1 is MNHEY and CDR2 SMNVEV (reference sequence). The CDR3 covers 16 residues. In DNA form, the CDR3 reads TGTGCCAGCAGTACCTACAAAAGAGTGTTGAACACTGAAGCTTTCTTT. This encodes CASSTYKRVLNTEAFF.

In its sample, this clone was seen a few times. The chain uses TRBV20-1 and TRBJ2-1; D unclear. Looked up from germline, CDR1 is DFQATT and CDR2 is SNEGSKA (reference sequence). V lost 6 bases and J 8 bases, leaving 11 bases between the germline ends. CDR3 length: 11 residues. The CDR3 bases are TGCAGTGCCACCGTCGTCCATGAGCAGTTCTTC. It yields the protein CSATVVHEQFF.

DNA for the CDR3: TGCGCCAGCAGCCAAGAACCGGCAACGGCTAATGAAAAACTGTTTTTT. It yields the protein CASSQEPATANEKLFF. V usage is TRBV4-1 and J usage is TRBJ1-4; D gene ambiguous. This CDR3 contains 16 residues. The ends were cut back, 0 bases at V and 3 bases at J, with 11 bases in the middle. CDR1 is MGHRA and CDR2 is YSYEKL in the germline V gene.

The gene calls are TRBV5-1 and TRBJ2-2; perhaps TRBD1 as D (6 bases). V shed 5 bases and J shed 4 bases, with 21 bases lying between them. CDR1 is SGHRS, CDR2 YFSETQ, per germline. The CDR3 spans 17 residues. The CDR3 coding sequence is TGCGCCAGCAGTTTGTACCGGGACATCGTTGTCACCGGGGAGCTGTTTTTT. Amino acid sequence: CASSLYRDIVVTGELFF.

This clone was seen just once. The rearrangement uses TRBV6-2 or TRBV6-3 and TRBJ1-1; 8 bases map to TRBD1. Trimming took 2 bases from V and 2 from J; bases not matched to a gene: 4. The CDR3 covers 15 residues. CDR1 MNHEY and CDR2 SVGEGT come from the germline V gene. The CDR3 nucleotides are TGTGCCAGCAGTTACAACAGGGGGAGAAACACTGAAGCTTTCTTT. It translates to CASSYNRGRNTEAFF.

The chain has TRBV3-1 (or the pseudogene TRBV3-2) and TRBJ1-1; the D is unclear. Germline V gives CDR1 LGHDT, CDR2 YNNKEL (reference sequence). V lost 0 bases and J 5 bases, leaving 22 bases between the germline ends. This CDR3 region has 18 residues. CDR3 amino acids: CASSQEVFHYGEGTEAFF. For the CDR3, the DNA is TGTGCCAGCAGCCAAGAAGTCTTTCACTACGGTGAAGGGACTGAAGCTTTCTTT.

This chain joins TRBV4-1 and TRBJ2-7; possibly TRBD1 for D (5 bases). The CDR3 loop spans 15 amino acids. The germline CDR1 and CDR2 sequences are MGHRA and YSYEKL. The V and J ends lost 1 base and 3 bases respectively, with 13 bases between them. The CDR3: CASSQVQERGYEQYF. CDR3 DNA sequence: TGCGCCAGCAGCCAAGTTCAGGAAAGGGGCTACGAGCAGTACTTC.